Each of the 21 T cell receptor beta chains below was sequenced from the same sample in a study of blood T cell repertoires in COVID-19. Here immunoSEQ multiplex PCR was the method, and the copy in TCRdb shows in-frame clones only, minus some. Among about 56,000 clones, approximately 81% were seen once, and the ten largest hold over 10%. The specimen sequenced was peripheral blood. Receptors were obtained from a woman of 80 years or more with acute or convalescent COVID-19.

V gene TRBV3-1 (or the pseudogene TRBV3-2) combines with J gene TRBJ1-1; the D gene is possibly TRBD1 (6 bases). V lost 4 bases, J lost 5 bases, and 14 bases lay in between. Germline values: CDR1 LGHDT, CDR2 YNNKEL (reference sequence). The CDR3 consists of 14 residues. Here the CDR3 reads CASSRRRGATEAFF. The CDR3 DNA reads TGTGCCAGCAGCCGAAGACGGGGGGCGACTGAAGCTTTCTTT.

The gene calls are TRBV19 and TRBJ1-5; TRBD1 aligns across 10 bases. Unmatched junction bases numbered 12, after V lost 10 bases and J lost 3 bases. Germline V lookup: CDR1 LNHDA, CDR2 SQIVND (reference sequence). This CDR3 contains 16 residues. The CDR3 sequence: CATDPGQGYANQPQHF. Here the CDR3 DNA reads TGTGCCACTGACCCGGGACAGGGGTACGCCAATCAGCCCCAGCATTTT.

The J gene is TRBJ1-1, the V gene TRBV7-2, with D perhaps TRBD1 (5 bases). Germline V lookup: CDR1 SGHTA, CDR2 FQGNSA. V was cut by 6 bases and J by 4 bases, with 12 bases left in between. CDR3 length equals 13 residues. The CDR3 here is CASRMGGSTEAFF. The CDR3 nucleotides are TGTGCCAGCAGGATGGGGGGGAGCACTGAAGCTTTCTTT.

CDR3: CASSYPRGGANTGELFF. The CDR3 nucleotides read TGTGCCAGCAGCTACCCAAGGGGAGGGGCGAACACCGGGGAGCTGTTTTTT. V gene TRBV11-2 combines with J gene TRBJ2-2; 7 nucleotides line up with TRBD2. There are 17 residues in the CDR3. Losses at the gene ends were 4 bases for V and 0 bases for J; bases not matched to a gene: 8. In germline, CDR1 is SGHAT, CDR2 FQNNGV. Based on the CDR3 plus reference TRBV11-2 and TRBJ2-2, the full variable domain is EAGVAQSPRYKIIEKRQSVAFWCNPISGHATLYWYQQILGQGPKLLIQFQNNGVVDDSQLPKDRFSAERLKGVDSTLKIQPAKLEDSAVYLCASSYPRGGANTGELFFGEGSRLTVL.

The chain combines TRBV5-1 with TRBJ1-6; no firm D call. The germline V gene encodes CDR1 SGHRS and CDR2 YFSETQ. The CDR3 is made up of 14 amino acids. Deletions cut 4 bases from V and 8 bases from J, with 13 bases between. CDR3 DNA sequence: TGCGCCAGCAGCAAAATAAACGGGGATTCACCCCTCCACTTT. It translates to CASSKINGDSPLHF.

The V call is TRBV7-9, the J call TRBJ1-6, with a tentative D call TRBD1 (6 bases). The CDR3 totals 14 residues. Germline V gene data show CDR1 as SEHNR and CDR2 as FQNEAQ (reference sequence). The V and J ends lost 3 bases and 11 bases respectively, with 14 bases between them. Here the CDR3 DNA reads TGTGCCAGCAGCTTTGGCCAGGGGAAGCCACCCCTCCACTTT. Amino acids: CASSFGQGKPPLHF.

This chain connects TRBV5-1 to TRBJ1-5, with 11 nucleotides matching TRBD1. CDR1 SGHRS and CDR2 YFSETQ come from the germline V gene. V lost 2 bases, J lost 8 bases, and 3 bases stayed unmatched. CDR3 length: 14 amino acids. CDR3 protein: CASSLGTGGEPQHF. CDR3 sequence (DNA): TGCGCCAGCAGCTTAGGGACAGGGGGTGAGCCCCAGCATTTT.

The V gene is TRBV13, the J gene TRBJ2-3; 13 nucleotides agree with TRBD2. Germline lookup yields CDR1 PRHDT and CDR2 FYEKMQ (reference sequence). The CDR3 sequence is 17 residues long. V shed 0 bases, J shed 2 bases, and the junction held 2 bases outside the gene matches. Here the CDR3 reads CASSLGGLAGITDTQYF. The CDR3, as DNA: TGTGCCAGCAGCTTAGGGGGACTAGCGGGGATCACAGATACGCAGTATTTT.

The V call is TRBV7-9, the J call TRBJ2-1; 8 bases are a match to TRBD2. The V and J ends lost 1 base and 6 bases, in that order; junction bases with no gene match: 2. Germline assignment: CDR1 SEHNR and CDR2 FQNEAQ (reference sequence). The CDR3 covers 14 residues. CDR3 nucleotide sequence: TGTGCCAGCAGCTTAGTCGGGACTAGCAATGAGCAGTTCTTC. It translates to CASSLVGTSNEQFF.

The chain is built from TRBV7-9 and TRBJ1-4, with 7 bases identical to TRBD1. This CDR3 is built from 15 residues. J lost 7 bases, V lost 1 base, and 6 bases had no gene match. Germline V lookup: CDR1 SEHNR, CDR2 FQNEAQ (reference sequence). As DNA, the CDR3 is TGTGCCAGCAGCTTAGAAGGGACAGCGAGTGAAAAACTGTTTTTT. Translation: CASSLEGTASEKLFF.

The chain carries TRBV6-6 and TRBJ2-1; 11 bases fit TRBD2. V was pared by 6 bases and J by 11 bases, with 12 bases of the junction left unmatched. The CDR3 has 15 residues. The germline gives CDR1 MNHNY, CDR2 SVGAGI (reference sequence). The CDR3 loop reads CASRPPIAGGLQQFF. The CDR3 bases are TGTGCCAGCAGACCACCAATAGCGGGGGGGCTTCAGCAGTTCTTC.

V gene TRBV5-5 combines with J gene TRBJ1-1; D remains ambiguous. The CDR3 consists of 15 residues. Trimming pared 1 base from V and 5 bases from J, leaving 15 bases between. Germline CDR1 and CDR2: SGHKS and YYEKEE (reference sequence). DNA of the CDR3: TGTGCCAGCAGCTTGCCCGGGCGGCCGGGAACTGAAGCTTTCTTT. Its translation is CASSLPGRPGTEAFF.

This sequence joins TRBV30 and TRBJ1-6; D call uncertain. The CDR3 extends over 14 amino acids. The V gene lost 5 bases and the J gene lost 8 bases, with 16 bases spanning the gap. The V gene's germline CDR1 is GTSNPN and CDR2 SVGIG (reference sequence). The CDR3 reads CAWSPRSGDSPLHF. The CDR3 DNA reads TGTGCCTGGTCCCCTCGGTCCGGAGATTCACCCCTCCACTTT.

The genes are TRBV21-1 and TRBJ2-3; TRBD2, the D gene given by the table, was not confirmed from the DNA. TRBV21-1 is a recognized pseudogene. The CDR3 is 21 residues long. CDR3 in amino acids: CASSKELGNCAGGGSTDTQYF. The CDR3 DNA reads as TGTGCCAGCAGCAAAGAATTGGGTAATTGCGCGGGGGGCGGCAGCACAGATACGCAGTATTTT.

V and J are TRBV5-4 and TRBJ1-1, with unresolved D. This CDR3 comprises 14 residues. Trimming took 4 bases from V and 4 from J, leaving 14 bases between them. Germline values: CDR1 SGHNT, CDR2 YYREEE (reference sequence). The CDR3 DNA follows: TGTGCCAGCAGCACCCCAAGCGGCGTCACTGAAGCTTTCTTT. Amino acids: CASSTPSGVTEAFF.

The chain links TRBV6-5 to TRBJ1-2; D is unresolved. V was cut by 10 bases and J by 4 bases, with 16 bases left in between. This CDR3 has 13 residues. Germline loops: CDR1 MNHEY, CDR2 SVGAGI. This CDR3 reads CATRLSIPYGYTF. The CDR3 nucleotides are TGTGCCACGAGACTCAGTATTCCCTATGGCTACACCTTC.

The V gene is TRBV5-4, the J gene TRBJ2-2, with 12 bases identical to TRBD1. Looked up from germline, CDR1 is SGHNT and CDR2 is YYREEE (reference sequence). CDR3 length: 16 residues. The J segment lost 4 bases and the V segment lost 3 bases, leaving 4 bases of the junction unmatched. In nucleotides, the CDR3 is TGTGCCAGCAGCTCGGGGACAGGGGGCGTCACCGGGGAGCTGTTTTTT. Amino acids: CASSSGTGGVTGELFF.

This chain joins TRBV30 and TRBJ2-2, with D maybe TRBD1 (6 bases). The CDR3 extends over 13 amino acids. CDR1 GTSNPN and CDR2 SVGIG come from the germline V gene (reference sequence). The V end was cut by 0 bases, the J end by 7 bases, with 9 bases between. The CDR3 spells CAWSVQGFGELFF. For the CDR3, the DNA is TGTGCCTGGAGTGTACAGGGTTTCGGGGAGCTGTTTTTT.

The chain combines TRBV7-6 with TRBJ1-3; D not certain. Trimming stripped 1 base from V and 0 bases from J, with 10 bases between. This CDR3 comprises 16 residues. Germline values: CDR1 SGHVS, CDR2 FNYEAQ. The CDR3 here is CASSLVAVSSGNTIYF. CDR3 nucleotide sequence: TGTGCCAGCAGCTTAGTGGCGGTTAGCTCTGGAAACACCATATATTTT.

The V call is TRBV19, the J call TRBJ2-7; no firm D call. Trimming took 7 bases from V and 6 from J, leaving 13 bases between them. Looked up from germline, CDR1 is LNHDA and CDR2 is SQIVND (reference sequence). This CDR3 has 12 amino acids. The CDR3 DNA reads as TGTGCCAGTAAGAGTCGTTCAGGCGAGCAGTACTTC. It yields the protein CASKSRSGEQYF.

The chain links TRBV19 to TRBJ2-1; no firm D call. V was cut by 6 bases and J by 9 bases, with 12 bases left in between. CDR3 size: 12 residues. Germline V gives CDR1 LNHDA, CDR2 SQIVND (reference sequence). The CDR3 coding sequence is TGTGCCAGTAGACCTCTAAGTGGTGAGCAGTTCTTC. It yields the protein CASRPLSGEQFF.